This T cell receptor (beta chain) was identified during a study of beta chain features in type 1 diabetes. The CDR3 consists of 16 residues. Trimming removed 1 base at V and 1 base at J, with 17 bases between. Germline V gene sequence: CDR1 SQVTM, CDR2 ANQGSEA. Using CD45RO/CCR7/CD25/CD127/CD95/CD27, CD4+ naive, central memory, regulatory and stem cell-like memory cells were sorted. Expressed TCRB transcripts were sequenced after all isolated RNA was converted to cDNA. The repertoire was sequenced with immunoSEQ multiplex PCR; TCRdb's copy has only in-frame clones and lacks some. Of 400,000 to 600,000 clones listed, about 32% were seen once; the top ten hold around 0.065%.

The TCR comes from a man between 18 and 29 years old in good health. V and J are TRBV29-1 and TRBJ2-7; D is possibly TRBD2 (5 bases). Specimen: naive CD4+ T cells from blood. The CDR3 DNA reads TGCAGCGTTGAAGCTTTGGGAGTTTTGGGATCCTACGAGCAGTACTTC. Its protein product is CSVEALGVLGSYEQYF.